This TCR beta chain was sequenced in a study of monozygotic twins with inflammatory bowel disease. Blood samples, whole and unsorted for T cells, yielded the isolated total RNA. From its re-call of the 5' RACE reads, TCRdb lists each CDR3 protein once, without DNA. This sample's clone table lists 350,000 to 550,000 distinct CDR3 sequences. A remark on this clonotype: What it recognizes is unknown.

Study-level results: Fewer shared clonotypes with others were found in IBD patients than in healthy twins, especially with disease activity. Repertoire similarity did not differ between concordant and discordant twins, possibly owing to limited power. No distinction between different T cell subtypes was possible.

From germline, CDR1 is GTSNPN and CDR2 SVGIG (reference sequence). This CDR3 spans 14 amino acids. The rearrangement joins TRBV30 to TRBJ1-3. Material for sequencing was blood. The TCR originated in a human donor with ulcerative colitis or Crohn's disease, or a healthy co-twin of an affected twin (not recorded which). CDR3 loop: CAWMDFYSGNTIYF.